A single sample is the source of the 29 T cell receptor beta chains below, sequenced in a study of tumor-infiltrating lymphocytes in localized non-small cell lung cancer. TCRdb keeps only in-frame clones here, not all; method: immunoSEQ multiplex PCR. Found here are 6,000 or so clones, just over 75% of them singletons; the top ten hold roughly 5.6%. The sequencing input was lung tumor tissue. These receptors came from a human donor with non-small cell lung cancer.

V is TRBV4-2 and J is TRBJ2-1, with 10 bases lining up with TRBD2. The V and J ends lost 4 bases and 4 bases, in that order; junction bases with no gene match: 4. The germline V gene has CDR1 LGHNA and CDR2 YNFKEQ. There are 15 residues in the CDR3. The CDR3 loop reads CASSLAGGGYNEQFF. As DNA, the CDR3 is TGTGCCAGCAGCCTAGCGGGAGGCGGGTACAATGAGCAGTTCTTC.

The rearrangement uses TRBV19 and TRBJ2-1, with no clear D. Germline CDR1 LNHDA, CDR2 SQIVND (reference sequence). The CDR3 totals 16 residues. V was pared by 6 bases and J by 2 bases, with 17 bases between. The CDR3 here is CASRTDGSRAYNEQFF. The CDR3 DNA sequence: TGTGCCAGTAGGACGGACGGTTCTCGGGCCTACAATGAGCAGTTCTTC.

This clone was seen more than once but under ten times. The chain uses TRBV2 and TRBJ2-1; D is unresolved. The CDR3 sequence is 14 residues long. CDR1 is SNHLY and CDR2 is FYNNEI in the germline V gene. V shed 7 bases and J shed 0 bases, with 10 bases lying between them. CDR3 sequence reads: CASTGGASYNEQFF. CDR3 in DNA: TGTGCCAGCACTGGCGGTGCCTCCTACAATGAGCAGTTCTTC.

The chain combines TRBV9 with TRBJ2-7, with 8 positions matching TRBD2. V lost 4 bases to trimming and J lost 3 bases; unmatched junction nucleotides: 6. Germline-derived CDR1 and CDR2 are SGDLS and YYNGEE. This CDR3 region has 14 residues. CDR3 nucleotides: TGTGCCAGCAGCCCAATAGCGGGATTCTACGAGCAGTACTTC. This encodes CASSPIAGFYEQYF.

The chain is built from TRBV6-5 and TRBJ2-5; no firm D call. CDR1 MNHEY and CDR2 SVGAGI come from the germline V gene. The CDR3 has 12 residues. The V end was cut by 8 bases, the J end by 4 bases, with 11 bases between. The DNA of the CDR3 is TGTGCCAGCGGGGAAAGTGGAGAGACCCAGTACTTC. Translated: CASGESGETQYF.

Details on this clone: The germline gene is not matched at one end of the junction; a read error may be the cause. The CDR3 protein is CASSSSTGVNTGELFF. The CDR3 DNA reads as TGTGCCAGCAGTTCCTCGACAGGGGTGAACACCGGGGAGCTGTTTTTT. This chain joins TRBV10-3 and TRBJ2-2, with TRBD1 matching over 8 bases. CDR3 size: 16 residues. CDR1 and CDR2 (germline): ENHRY, SYGVKD.

V gene TRBV29-1 combines with J gene TRBJ2-1; 12 nucleotides line up with TRBD2. The CDR3 runs to 15 residues. V lost 2 bases to trimming and J lost 4 bases; unmatched junction nucleotides: 3. Germline-derived CDR1 and CDR2 are SQVTM and ANQGSEA. The CDR3 sequence: CSVETSGRLYNEQFF. In nucleotides, the CDR3 is TGCAGCGTTGAAACTAGCGGGAGGTTGTACAATGAGCAGTTCTTC.

The J gene is TRBJ1-2, the V gene TRBV27; D is undetermined. Germline loops: CDR1 MNHEY, CDR2 SMNVEV (reference sequence). The V end was cut by 8 bases, the J end by 3 bases, with 10 bases between. There are 12 residues in the CDR3. This CDR3 is CASWKVYYGYTF. For the CDR3, the DNA is TGTGCCAGCTGGAAGGTCTACTATGGCTACACCTTC.

The chain employs TRBV28 and TRBJ2-3; D may match TRBD1 or TRBD2 (5 bases each). Per the germline V gene, CDR1 is MDHEN and CDR2 is SYDVKM. V was pared by 5 bases and J by 13 bases, with 16 bases between. The CDR3 length is 12 residues. CDR3 residues: CASSLRDAGKYF. The CDR3 DNA is TGTGCCAGCAGTCTCCGGGACGCCGGCAAGTATTTT.

The chain couples TRBV6-5 to TRBJ1-2; D not resolved. The CDR3 has 11 amino acids. Trimming removed 10 bases from V and 8 bases from J, with 14 bases in between. The germline gives CDR1 MNHEY, CDR2 SVGAGI. This CDR3 is CATNSDRGYTF. CDR3 nucleotide sequence: TGTGCCACCAATTCGGATCGGGGCTACACCTTC.

The chain combines TRBV29-1 with TRBJ2-7; no clear D gene. The CDR3 contains 12 residues. Trimming left V 5 bases short and J 2 bases short, with 10 bases between. The V gene's germline CDR1 is SQVTM and CDR2 ANQGSEA. The CDR3 nucleotides read TGCAGCGTTACGAGCATGACCTACGAGCAGTACTTC. Its translation: CSVTSMTYEQYF.

The chain employs TRBV19 and TRBJ2-7; D remains unclear. The CDR3 extends over 12 amino acids. The germline CDR1 and CDR2 sequences are LNHDA and SQIVND (reference sequence). V shed 2 bases and J shed 6 bases, with 8 bases lying between them. Here the CDR3 DNA reads TGTGCCAGTAGTATAATCGGGCGCGAGCAGTACTTC. Translating it yields CASSIIGREQYF.

V is TRBV5-1 and J is TRBJ1-2; D is ambiguous. Deletions cut 2 bases from V and 7 bases from J, with 9 bases between. The CDR3 length is 12 residues. CDR1 SGHRS and CDR2 YFSETQ come from the germline V gene. The CDR3 nucleotides are TGCGCCAGCAGCTTTTCGGAAGGTGGCTACACCTTC. Its protein product is CASSFSEGGYTF.

The chain has TRBV11-3 and TRBJ2-7; tentatively, D is TRBD1 or TRBD2 (7 bases each). The CDR3 sequence is 14 residues long. Trimming cost V 6 bases and J 3 bases, with 15 bases left between them. The germline V gene encodes CDR1 SGHNT and CDR2 YENEEA. Written as DNA, the CDR3 is TGTGCCAGCAGTTTCAGGGGGGAGGGCTACGAGCAGTACTTC. Residues: CASSFRGEGYEQYF. Combining the CDR3 with reference TRBV11-3 and TRBJ2-7 gives the whole variable domain EAGVVQSPRYKIIEKKQPVAFWCNPISGHNTLYWYLQNLGQGPELLIRYENEEAVDDSQLPKDRFSAERLKGVDSTLKIQPAELGDSAVYLCASSFRGEGYEQYFGPGTRLTVT.

The CDR3 region has the DNA TGCGCCAGCAGGATGGCAGAGCTTAACTATGGCTACACCTTC. Its translation: CASRMAELNYGYTF. V is TRBV5-1 and J is TRBJ1-2; D gene unclear. CDR1 is SGHRS, CDR2 YFSETQ, per germline. The V gene lost 5 bases and the J gene lost 1 base, with 12 bases spanning the gap. CDR3 length equals 14 residues.

The V gene is TRBV27, the J gene TRBJ2-1; 9 bases match TRBD2. This CDR3 comprises 16 residues. V shed 1 base, J shed 7 bases, and the junction held 8 bases outside the gene matches. CDR1 and CDR2 from the germline V gene are MNHEY and SMNVEV (reference sequence). The chain's CDR3 is CASSLWAGGAGNEQFF. In nucleotides, the CDR3 is TGTGCCAGCAGTTTATGGGCGGGAGGGGCTGGTAATGAGCAGTTCTTC.

This chain connects TRBV27 to TRBJ1-1, with D perhaps TRBD1 (5 bases). The CDR3 has 14 amino acids. V was shortened by 0 bases and J by 8 bases, with 13 bases between the two germline ends. Germline V gene sequence: CDR1 MNHEY, CDR2 SMNVEV (reference sequence). CDR3 protein: CASSLSGYGGEAFF. The CDR3 DNA follows: TGTGCCAGCAGTTTATCGGGTTATGGGGGAGAAGCTTTCTTT.

J is TRBJ2-1 and V is TRBV9; 7 positions agree with TRBD2. The germline CDR1 and CDR2 sequences are SGDLS and YYNGEE. The CDR3 covers 14 residues. Trimming at V came to 3 bases and at J to 5 bases, leaving 5 bases not matched to a gene. This CDR3 is CASSGGGVNNEQFF. CDR3 sequence (DNA): TGTGCCAGCAGCGGGGGAGGGGTCAACAATGAGCAGTTCTTC.

The CDR3 spells CASSYSGGKSYGYTF. In nucleotides, the CDR3 is TGTGCCAGCAGTTACTCGGGAGGGAAAAGCTATGGCTACACCTTC. The chain is built from TRBV6-5 and TRBJ1-2, with unresolved D. Trimming pared 0 bases from V and 4 bases from J, leaving 12 bases between. Per the germline V gene, CDR1 is MNHEY and CDR2 is SVGAGI. The CDR3 has 15 residues.

The V call is TRBV5-4, the J call TRBJ2-1; no clear D gene. Trimming removed 4 bases at V and 5 bases at J, with 7 bases between. The CDR3 has 12 amino acids. Germline CDR1 and CDR2: SGHNT and YYREEE (reference sequence). CDR3 nucleotide sequence: TGTGCCAGCAGCCACACCAACAATGAGCAGTTCTTC. Protein: CASSHTNNEQFF.

This clone was seen a handful of times. This chain links TRBV10-3 with TRBJ2-1; D unresolved. The length of the CDR3 is 13 residues. Germline V gene sequence: CDR1 ENHRY, CDR2 SYGVKD. V lost 4 bases, J lost 3 bases, and 7 bases lay in between. DNA for the CDR3: TGTGCCATCAGTGTGGATCTCTACAATGAGCAGTTCTTC. Amino acid sequence: CAISVDLYNEQFF.

About this clone itself: The sample has other DNA sequences that encode this CDR3 too. The V and J genes are TRBV6-5 and TRBJ1-2; D is ambiguous. V was cut by 4 bases and J by 0 bases, with 12 bases left in between. The CDR3 length is 15 residues. Germline CDR1 reads MNHEY; CDR2 reads SVGAGI. The CDR3, as DNA: TGTGCCAGCAGTTCCCTCCTAGGGACTAACTATGGCTACACCTTC. Its protein is CASSSLLGTNYGYTF.

The chain joins TRBV6-1 to TRBJ2-1, with D unclear. Trimming removed 1 base at V and 15 bases at J, with 13 bases between. CDR1 MNHNS and CDR2 SASEGT come from the germline V gene. The CDR3 sequence is 12 residues long. The CDR3 sequence is CASSEVWARRFF. The CDR3 region has the DNA TGTGCCAGCAGTGAAGTATGGGCCAGGCGGTTCTTC.

CDR3 amino acids: CASSLGTGAQTNYGYTF. The CDR3 DNA is TGTGCCAGCAGCCTTGGGACAGGGGCCCAAACTAACTATGGCTACACCTTC. The gene calls are TRBV7-2 and TRBJ1-2, with TRBD1 identical over 10 bases. J gave up 0 bases and V 5 bases, and 9 bases lay outside the gene matches. The CDR3 contains 17 residues. Germline CDR1 is SGHTA and CDR2 is FQGNSA.

V and J are TRBV7-9 and TRBJ2-3; D not certain. CDR1 and CDR2 from the germline V gene are SEHNR and FQNEAQ (reference sequence). Trimming shortened V by 4 bases and J by 4 bases, and 9 bases separated the two germline ends. The CDR3 contains 13 residues. The CDR3 DNA sequence: TGTGCCAGCAGCTACTTAAGGTCAGATACGCAGTATTTT. The encoded protein is CASSYLRSDTQYF.

In this sample, this clone turned up a few times. V usage is TRBV23-1 and J usage is TRBJ1-2; unclear D gene. TRBV23-1 is an open reading frame, and its role is uncertain. The V end lost 0 bases, the J end lost 6 bases, and 5 bases lay between the germline ends. The CDR3 spans 12 residues. CDR3 loop: CASSQSAHGYTF. In DNA form, the CDR3 reads TGCGCCAGCAGTCAATCCGCCCATGGCTACACCTTC.

The chain employs TRBV4-3 and TRBJ1-2; 9 bases map to TRBD1. Per the germline V gene, CDR1 is LGHNA and CDR2 is YSLEER. V shed 3 bases, J shed 4 bases, and the junction held 3 bases outside the gene matches. CDR3 size: 14 residues. The CDR3 sequence is CASSQGDRVYGYTF. The CDR3 nucleotides are TGCGCCAGCAGCCAGGGGGACAGGGTCTATGGCTACACCTTC.

This rearrangement joins TRBV23-1 to TRBJ2-1; TRBD1 agrees at 7 bases. TRBV23-1 is reported as an ORF; its role is uncertain. This CDR3 region has 15 residues. V gave up 0 bases and J gave up 8 bases; unmatched junction bases: 7. The CDR3 sequence is CASSQSSPTGYEQFF. The CDR3 DNA reads as TGCGCCAGCAGTCAATCGTCGCCGACAGGGTATGAGCAGTTCTTC.

The V and J genes are TRBV7-6 and TRBJ2-4, with 9 nucleotides matching TRBD2. This CDR3 comprises 16 residues. CDR1 is SGHVS, CDR2 FNYEAQ, per germline. V was clipped by 2 bases and J by 4 bases; unmatched bases: 6. The CDR3 nucleotides read TGTGCCAGCAGCTTAAGTAGCGGGGGAGGGAAAAACATTCAGTACTTC. Translated, it gives CASSLSSGGGKNIQYF.